The 18 T cell receptor beta chains presented below share a single source sample, sequenced in a study of T cell repertoires in cytomegalovirus infection. TCRdb reprocessed the reads with MiXCR, giving one entry per CDR3 protein. The sample has around 450,000 distinct CDR3 sequences, roughly 10% seen once. Sequenced: PBMCs. These receptors were taken from a human donor in good health (CMV status not recorded). Some clones in this sample may be carry-over from other donors' samples.

In this sample, this clonotype turned up many times. The chain links TRBV9 to TRBJ2-1; 8 nucleotides line up with TRBD2. CDR1 and CDR2 (germline): SGDLS, YYNGEE. The CDR3 length is 18 residues. The ends lost 3 bases at V and 2 bases at J; junction bases unmatched: 13. The CDR3 loop is CASSDPKGSGAAYNEQFF. CDR3 in DNA: TGTGCCAGCAGCGATCCTAAGGGTAGCGGGGCTGCCTACAATGAGCAGTTCTTC.

This clonotype was seen many times. This chain links TRBV5-1 with TRBJ2-6; tentative D call: TRBD1 (6 bases). Deletions cut 4 bases from V and 0 bases from J, with 8 bases between. Germline CDR1 is SGHRS and CDR2 is YFSETQ. The CDR3 sequence is 15 residues long. The CDR3 DNA reads as TGCGCCAGCAGCGTAGGGGGCTCTGGGGCCAACGTCCTGACTTTC. It yields the protein CASSVGGSGANVLTF.

Many counts were recorded for this clonotype. The J gene is TRBJ2-2, the V gene TRBV7-3, with 13 positions matching TRBD2. J gave up 0 bases and V 5 bases, and 3 bases lay outside the gene matches. Germline values: CDR1 SGHTA, CDR2 FQGTGA. CDR3 length: 17 residues. In nucleotides, the CDR3 is TGTGCCAGCAGCGGGACTAGCGGGGCATCGAACACCGGGGAGCTGTTTTTT. Translating it yields CASSGTSGASNTGELFF.

DNA for the CDR3: TGTGCCAGCAGTTACTCTAGCGATGAGCAGTTCTTC. Translation: CASSYSSDEQFF. The rearrangement joins TRBV6-5 to TRBJ2-1; D is possibly TRBD2 (5 bases). V was shortened by 0 bases and J by 8 bases, with 5 bases between the two germline ends. CDR1 and CDR2 (germline): MNHEY, SVGAGI. This CDR3 is built from 12 residues.

This clonotype appeared many times. The chain employs TRBV2 and TRBJ2-3, with 9 bases that match TRBD2. The J segment lost 7 bases and the V segment lost 4 bases, leaving 9 bases of the junction unmatched. This CDR3 has 15 amino acids. CDR1 SNHLY and CDR2 FYNNEI come from the germline V gene. CDR3 nucleotides: TGTGCCAGCAGTGCTTCGAGCGGGAGGCTCTATACGCAGTATTTT. This encodes CASSASSGRLYTQYF.

As regards this clonotype: One junction end does not reproduce the germline sequence, and a read error may be involved. The V call is TRBV5-1, the J call TRBJ2-5, with TRBD2 matching over 8 bases. Germline CDR1 is SGHRS and CDR2 is YFSETQ. The CDR3 totals 15 residues. The CDR3 loop is CASSPGGREEESQYF. The CDR3 DNA reads as TGCGCCAGCAGCCCCGGAGGGCGGGAGGAAGAGTCCCAGTACTTC. The entire variable domain, with the rest obtained from reference TRBV5-1 and TRBJ2-5, is as follows: KAGVTQTPRYLIKTRGQQVTLSCSPISGHRSVSWYQQTPGQGLQFLFEYFSETQRNKGNFPGRFSGRQFSNSRSEMNVSTLELGDSALYLCASSPGGREEESQYFGPGTRLLVL.

This clonotype was seen only a few times. This chain uses TRBV13 with TRBJ2-7, with TRBD2 as a possible D gene (7 bases). The CDR3 is made up of 15 amino acids. Per germline, CDR1 PRHDT and CDR2 FYEKMQ (reference sequence). V gave up 0 bases and J gave up 2 bases, with 11 bases separating them. For the CDR3, the DNA is TGTGCCAGCAGCTTAGGAGGGGGGGCAGCCTACGAGCAGTACTTC. It yields the protein CASSLGGGAAYEQYF.

This clonotype was picked up a small number of times. The V gene is TRBV5-1, the J gene TRBJ2-7, with 9 positions matching TRBD1. V lost 2 bases and J lost 6; bases outside the gene matches: 9. The CDR3 length is 15 residues. In germline, CDR1 is SGHRS, CDR2 YFSETQ. CDR3 DNA: TGCGCCAGCAGCTTCTCTCCGGGACAGGGTGCCGAGCAGTACTTC. Translated: CASSFSPGQGAEQYF.

V and J are TRBV20-1 and TRBJ2-7; 10 positions agree with TRBD2. The CDR3 spans 17 residues. The germline CDR1 and CDR2 sequences are DFQATT and SNEGSKA (reference sequence). Unmatched junction bases numbered 11, after V lost 3 bases and J lost 0 bases. DNA of the CDR3: TGCAGTGCTAGTCTAGGGGCTAGCGGGAGAAGCTCCTACGAGCAGTACTTC. Encoded protein: CSASLGASGRSSYEQYF.

This clonotype was recorded many times. This chain links TRBV10-3 with TRBJ2-1; D not certain. Trimming removed 2 bases from V and 5 bases from J, with 13 bases in between. The germline V gene encodes CDR1 ENHRY and CDR2 SYGVKD. This CDR3 is 15 amino acids long. As DNA, the CDR3 is TGTGCCATCAGTGAGGAGCCCGGTCCTAACAATGAGCAGTTCTTC. Translation gives CAISEEPGPNNEQFF.

This clonotype was counted between two and nine times. The rearrangement joins TRBV28 to TRBJ2-7, with 9 bases that match TRBD1. The trim removed 4 bases at V and 0 bases at J, leaving 13 bases unmatched. CDR1 is MDHEN, CDR2 SYDVKM, per germline. This CDR3 spans 18 amino acids. The CDR3 spells CASSSGQGYHLDSYEQYF. As DNA, the CDR3 is TGTGCCAGCAGTTCGGGACAGGGTTATCACCTCGACTCCTACGAGCAGTACTTC.

This clonotype was seen a handful of times. This chain links TRBV14 with TRBJ2-3; 7 positions match TRBD1. Germline CDR1 reads SGHDN; CDR2 reads FVKESK. The CDR3 is 17 residues long. The V gene end was trimmed by 3 bases and the J gene end by 2 bases; junction bases not matched to a gene: 11. For the CDR3, the DNA is TGTGCCAGCAGCCAGGTAGCCGGGACAGCAATCACAGATACGCAGTATTTT. Protein product: CASSQVAGTAITDTQYF.

The CDR3: CAWSKAGGPTLAKNIQYF. The CDR3 DNA follows: TGTGCCTGGAGTAAAGCCGGCGGGCCCACGCTAGCCAAAAACATTCAGTACTTC. The chain carries TRBV30 and TRBJ2-4; maybe TRBD2 (5 bases). V gave up 2 bases and J gave up 0 bases, with 20 bases separating them. The CDR3 covers 18 residues. Germline values: CDR1 GTSNPN, CDR2 SVGIG (reference sequence).

There are many counts of this clonotype. The chain carries TRBV30 and TRBJ2-1; 11 bases line up with TRBD2. The CDR3 has 13 residues. V lost 3 bases, J lost 12 bases, and 7 bases stayed unmatched. Germline CDR1 is GTSNPN and CDR2 is SVGIG (reference sequence). CDR3 loop: CAWRVGLAGGQFF. CDR3 nucleotides: TGTGCCTGGAGAGTTGGGCTAGCGGGAGGGCAGTTCTTC. The full variable domain, completed using reference TRBV30 and TRBJ2-1, is SQTIHQWPATLVQPVGSPLSLECTVEGTSNPNLYWYRQAAGRGLQLLFYSVGIGQISSEVPQNLSASRPQDRQFILSSKKLLLSDSGFYLCAWRVGLAGGQFFGPGTRLTVL.

Ten or more counts support this clonotype. The CDR3 spells CASSLGDRDLGELFF. CDR3 bases: TGTGCCAGCAGCTTAGGGGACAGGGACCTCGGGGAGCTGTTTTTT. This sequence joins TRBV7-9 and TRBJ2-2, with TRBD1 identical over 9 bases. V shed 1 base and J 7 bases; nucleotides not matched to a gene: 4. The CDR3 length is 15 residues. CDR1 SEHNR and CDR2 FQNEAQ come from the germline V gene (reference sequence).

This clonotype was counted at least ten times. The chain couples TRBV7-8 to TRBJ1-1; D call uncertain. The CDR3 contains 14 residues. The V end lost 4 bases, the J end lost 7 bases, and 16 bases lay between the germline ends. Germline CDR1 and CDR2: SGHVS and FQNEAQ. CDR3 nucleotides: TGTGCCAGCAGCTCAGATAGACCCCTCTATGAAGCTTTCTTT. Its translation is CASSSDRPLYEAFF.

This clonotype was counted at least ten times. The V and J genes are TRBV7-3 and TRBJ2-3, with 7 bases lining up with TRBD2. Germline CDR1 reads SGHTA; CDR2 reads FQGTGA. V was clipped by 1 base and J by 0 bases; unmatched bases: 1. The CDR3 loop spans 15 amino acids. The CDR3 DNA sequence: TGTGCCAGCAGCTTAATGGGGGGGAGCACAGATACGCAGTATTTT. As protein: CASSLMGGSTDTQYF.

This clonotype was detected ten times or more. The V gene is TRBV6-6, the J gene TRBJ1-2; D is uncertain. The CDR3 has 13 residues. Germline lookup yields CDR1 MNHNY and CDR2 SVGAGI (reference sequence). The V and J ends lost 2 bases and 6 bases respectively, with 10 bases between them. The CDR3 DNA is TGTGCCAGCAGTTACGGGCAGGTAGATGGCTACACCTTC. Translation gives CASSYGQVDGYTF.